This TCR beta chain was captured in a study of blood T cell repertoires in COVID-19. The wider study: The samples span acute and convalescent COVID-19 from the United States, Italy and Spain. In each case, the material was cDNA or gDNA derived from T cells, B-cell-depleted T cells, or PBMCs.

Authors' analysis steps: Amplification of reference gene primers was used by the study to estimate nucleated cell counts. Only in-frame clones appear in the TCRdb table, and some are missing; sequencing was by immunoSEQ multiplex PCR. That table is the source of V, J and clone size, and D and trimming were worked out from the DNA. The repertoire holds about 190,000 clones, with around 80% as singletons. Germline trimming cut 5 bases from V and 6 bases from J; bases unmatched to any gene: 10. This CDR3 comprises 15 residues. Germline V gene data show CDR1 as SGHVS and CDR2 as FQNEAQ. The clonotype comes from a young man with active or convalescent COVID-19. Sequenced: peripheral blood. The chain has TRBV7-8 and TRBJ1-5; TRBD1 matches at 7 bases. This CDR3 is CASSPRDRVGQPQHF. CDR3 DNA sequence: TGTGCCAGCAGCCCTAGAGACAGGGTGGGTCAGCCCCAGCATTTT.